Each of the 18 T cell receptor beta chains below was sequenced from the same sample in a study of T-cell memory formation after mild COVID-19 (dated by TCRdb to the early 2020s). Preparation of the library involved 5' RACE. These reads were obtained on an Illumina NovaSeq 6000. Clones were called with MiXCR by TCRdb after fastp trimmed the public reads at Q25, and only in-frame beta chains were retained. Under each unique CDR3 protein, matching rows form one entry showing the most common genes and DNA. The sample table records tens of thousands of distinct CDR3 sequences; around a quarter of these occur just once. The ten largest clones represent roughly 44% of the sample. The sequenced material came from PBMCs or a T cell subset sorted from them (not recorded which). The origin of the receptors is a man between 18 and 35 years old who had mild COVID-19 (a few samples of this study predate the infection). The sample titles of this study are shuffled in the database, so cell type and time point are left out; the donor was told from shared clones.

This clonotype was counted between two and nine times. The chain joins TRBV20-1 to TRBJ2-1; D not certain. V was shortened by 7 bases and J by 3 bases, with 19 bases between the two germline ends. Germline V lookup: CDR1 DFQATT, CDR2 SNEGSKA (reference sequence). The CDR3 loop spans 15 amino acids. The CDR3 reads CSGTARNRFYNEQFF. The CDR3 DNA follows: TGCAGTGGCACAGCAAGAAATAGGTTCTACAATGAGCAGTTCTTC.

The chain is built from TRBV6-2 or TRBV6-3 and TRBJ1-1; D ambiguous. The CDR3 has 13 amino acids. From germline, CDR1 is MNHEY and CDR2 SVGEGT. Trimming took 1 base from V and 1 from J, leaving 4 bases between them. CDR3 region: CASSYLQNTEAFF. The DNA of the CDR3 is TGTGCCAGCAGTTACTTACAGAACACTGAAGCTTTCTTT.

This clonotype was counted between two and nine times. The rearrangement links TRBV7-2 to TRBJ2-7; the match to TRBD2 covers 9 bases. V trimming: 7 bases; J trimming: 3 bases; junction bases outside the gene matches: 10. The CDR3 runs to 15 residues. Germline loops: CDR1 SGHTA, CDR2 FQGNSA. This CDR3 is CASTFHGTSFYEQYF. The CDR3 coding sequence is TGTGCCAGCACGTTTCACGGGACTAGCTTCTACGAGCAGTACTTC.

This clonotype turned up a few times. The rearrangement uses TRBV27 and TRBJ2-3; 7 bases are a match to TRBD1. Germline V gene data show CDR1 as MNHEY and CDR2 as SMNVEV (reference sequence). The CDR3 runs 15 residues. V lost 4 bases to trimming and J lost 5 bases; unmatched junction nucleotides: 9. CDR3 region: CASSSDDRERDTQYF. The CDR3 nucleotides are TGTGCCAGCAGTTCAGATGACAGGGAACGAGATACGCAGTATTTT.

This clonotype was observed a few times. The genes are TRBV6-5 and TRBJ1-1; TRBD1 is a possible D gene (6 bases). The V and J ends lost 0 bases and 1 base respectively, with 9 bases between them. Germline values: CDR1 MNHEY, CDR2 SVGAGI. This CDR3 region has 15 residues. The CDR3 sequence is CASSYSGTQNTEAFF. CDR3 DNA: TGTGCCAGCAGTTACTCCGGGACACAGAACACTGAAGCTTTCTTT.

CDR3 sequence: CASSLGEGTEAFF. In DNA form, the CDR3 reads TGTGCCAGCAGTTTGGGGGAGGGCACTGAAGCTTTCTTT. The chain uses TRBV12-3 or TRBV12-4 and TRBJ1-1; a possible D gene is TRBD1 (5 bases). This CDR3 is built from 13 residues. V lost 3 bases, J lost 4 bases, and 9 bases lay in between.

CDR3 in amino acids: CASSFGRGLRMNTEAFF. The CDR3 coding sequence is TGCGCCAGCAGTTTCGGCAGGGGGCTTAGGATGAACACTGAAGCTTTCTTT. The gene calls are TRBV4-1 and TRBJ1-1; 8 positions match TRBD1. Germline CDR1 and CDR2: MGHRA and YSYEKL. The CDR3 spans 17 residues. V dropped 6 bases and J dropped 0; count of bases not matched to a gene: 12.

This clonotype was counted a few times. This chain's CDR3 is CASSLYRISTDTQYF. CDR3 bases: TGTGCCAGCAGCTTATACCGAATTAGCACAGATACGCAGTATTTT. This chain connects TRBV7-9 to TRBJ2-3; no reliable D call. Germline V gives CDR1 SEHNR, CDR2 FQNEAQ (reference sequence). The ends were cut back, 2 bases at V and 0 bases at J, with 9 bases in the middle. CDR3 length: 15 amino acids.

The V gene is TRBV27, the J gene TRBJ2-1; TRBD2 might be the D (6 bases). Per the germline V gene, CDR1 is MNHEY and CDR2 is SMNVEV (reference sequence). The V gene lost 6 bases and the J gene lost 9 bases, with 18 bases spanning the gap. CDR3 size: 14 residues. The CDR3 loop reads CASRTGTSYGEQFF. The CDR3 nucleotides read TGTGCCAGCAGAACCGGGACTTCTTATGGTGAGCAGTTCTTC.

The chain has TRBV11-2 and TRBJ2-5, with a possible D match to TRBD2 (6 bases). The CDR3 length is 15 residues. V was trimmed by 5 bases and J by 1 base, leaving 14 bases between them. Germline V gene data show CDR1 as SGHAT and CDR2 as FQNNGV. The CDR3 here is CASSPPAGGQETQYF. CDR3 DNA sequence: TGTGCCAGCAGCCCCCCCGCCGGGGGCCAAGAGACCCAGTACTTC.

The chain links TRBV7-2 to TRBJ1-1; D is ambiguous. The germline CDR1 and CDR2 sequences are SGHTA and FQGNSA. The CDR3 is 14 residues long. Trimming left V 2 bases short and J 0 bases short, with 7 bases between. CDR3 in amino acids: CASSLSGMNTEAFF. CDR3 in DNA: TGTGCCAGCAGCTTAAGTGGGATGAACACTGAAGCTTTCTTT.

In this sample, this clonotype turned up a few times. The chain recombines TRBV7-9 with TRBJ2-5; D gene ambiguous. The CDR3 is made up of 13 amino acids. The germline V gene encodes CDR1 SEHNR and CDR2 FQNEAQ (reference sequence). With 3 bases removed from V and 5 bases from J, the gap between germline ends came to 10 bases. The CDR3 DNA follows: TGTGCCAGCAGCTTTGGCCTAATGGAGACCCAGTACTTC. It specifies CASSFGLMETQYF.

The chain joins TRBV12-3 or TRBV12-4 to TRBJ2-1; 8 positions agree with TRBD1. V shed 6 bases and J 7 bases; nucleotides not matched to a gene: 5. The CDR3 spans 13 residues. DNA of the CDR3: TGTGCCAGCAGCCTGGGACAGGTAAATGAGCAGTTCTTC. Translation: CASSLGQVNEQFF.

This clonotype showed up just a few times. The chain carries TRBV27 and TRBJ2-2; 8 nucleotides line up with TRBD1. The V gene's germline CDR1 is MNHEY and CDR2 SMNVEV (reference sequence). This CDR3 has 16 residues. V was pared by 7 bases and J by 1 base, with 8 bases of the junction left unmatched. The CDR3 is CASTTLGQVNTGELFF. The CDR3 nucleotides are TGTGCCAGCACAACTTTGGGACAGGTGAACACCGGGGAGCTGTTTTTT.

The chain combines TRBV7-9 with TRBJ2-7; 8 nucleotides align to TRBD1. The CDR3 length is 16 residues. Germline V gene lookup returns CDR1 SEHNR and CDR2 FQNEAQ (reference sequence). V gave up 5 bases and J gave up 3 bases; unmatched junction bases: 12. CDR3 DNA: TGTGCCAGCAGCCCCAGGACAGGGCCGAGCAGCTACGAGCAGTACTTC. Amino acid sequence: CASSPRTGPSSYEQYF.

This clonotype occurred a few times. The gene calls are TRBV6-5 and TRBJ2-2; D tentatively reads TRBD1 or TRBD2 (5 bases each). Germline CDR1 reads MNHEY; CDR2 reads SVGAGI. The V end was cut by 3 bases, the J end by 7 bases, with 21 bases between. This CDR3 contains 17 residues. The CDR3 loop reads CASSYFPTGPYFGELFF. In DNA form, the CDR3 reads TGTGCCAGCAGTTATTTCCCCACGGGACCTTATTTCGGGGAGCTGTTTTTT.

The sample holds a few counts of this clonotype. This chain uses TRBV5-5 with TRBJ2-1; no clear D. Germline CDR1 and CDR2: SGHKS and YYEKEE (reference sequence). The CDR3 runs 12 residues. With 4 bases removed from V and 4 bases from J, the gap between germline ends came to 6 bases. The CDR3 bases are TGTGCCAGCAGCCTAAAATACAATGAGCAGTTCTTC. Translation: CASSLKYNEQFF.

DNA for the CDR3: TGTGCCAGCAGCCCCGGCGGCGGGGGGGCGTGGGAGCAGTTCTTC. Residues: CASSPGGGGAWEQFF. The chain recombines TRBV5-6 with TRBJ2-1; 9 bases fit TRBD2. Germline V gene data show CDR1 as SGHDT and CDR2 as YYEEEE. The CDR3 contains 15 residues. The junction had 12 bases not matched to a gene; V was cut back by 4 bases and J by 10 bases.